What follows are 14 T cell receptor beta chains derived from one specimen sequenced in a study of blood T cell repertoires in COVID-19. Clones were read by immunoSEQ multiplex PCR, and TCRdb kept only the in-frame ones, dropping some. The sample has 150,000 or so clones, under 95% seen once; the top ten hold approximately 2.2%. The sample comprised peripheral blood. These receptors all stem from a young man with acute or convalescent COVID-19.

J is TRBJ1-5 and V is TRBV2, with D uncertain. Germline V CDR1 and CDR2: SNHLY, FYNNEI. V was shortened by 4 bases and J by 0 bases, with 7 bases between the two germline ends. CDR3 length: 14 residues. The CDR3 sequence: CASSGHPSNQPQHF. CDR3 nucleotide sequence: TGTGCCAGCAGTGGGCACCCTAGCAATCAGCCCCAGCATTTT.

This chain connects TRBV11-3 to TRBJ2-2; TRBD2 might be the D (7 bases). The CDR3 totals 15 residues. V lost 5 bases to trimming and J lost 6 bases, with 16 bases between them. Germline values: CDR1 SGHNT, CDR2 YENEEA. The CDR3 DNA is TGTGCCAGCAGCGGGAGGGGGGCGCAGGCCGGGGAGCTGTTTTTT. Its protein product is CASSGRGAQAGELFF.

As to this clone: This sample also contains other DNA sequences that code for the same CDR3. This CDR3 reads CSVDSGSYEQYF. Written as DNA, the CDR3 is TGCAGCGTTGATTCGGGGTCCTACGAGCAGTACTTC. The chain joins TRBV29-1 to TRBJ2-7; weak D call: TRBD2 (5 bases). The germline V gene encodes CDR1 SQVTM and CDR2 ANQGSEA. The ends were cut back, 3 bases at V and 1 base at J, with 7 bases in the middle. This CDR3 has 12 amino acids.

The rearrangement uses TRBV14 and TRBJ1-2; the match to TRBD1 covers 7 bases. Trimming removed 4 bases from V and 6 bases from J; junction bases left unmatched: 5. The length of the CDR3 is 13 residues. Germline CDR1 and CDR2: SGHDN and FVKESK. As DNA, the CDR3 is TGTGCCAGCAGCCTCCGGGACAGAAATGGCTACACCTTC. Its protein is CASSLRDRNGYTF.

This clone has just one count. The chain employs TRBV5-1 and TRBJ2-5; 8 bases are shared with TRBD1. Germline V lookup: CDR1 SGHRS, CDR2 YFSETQ. The CDR3 consists of 13 residues. The trim removed 2 bases at V and 4 bases at J, leaving 1 base unmatched. CDR3 sequence: CASSLQGGETQYF. CDR3 bases: TGCGCCAGCAGCTTACAGGGGGGAGAGACCCAGTACTTC.

This chain links TRBV4-1 with TRBJ1-5; D gene unclear. V lost 0 bases and J lost 2, with 11 bases in between. Per germline, CDR1 MGHRA and CDR2 YSYEKL. The CDR3 length is 16 residues. CDR3 in DNA: TGCGCCAGCAGCCAAGATCAGGCAGGCGGCAATCAGCCCCAGCATTTT. The encoded protein is CASSQDQAGGNQPQHF.

The V gene is TRBV7-2, the J gene TRBJ1-4; D call uncertain. The CDR3 is made up of 15 amino acids. Trimming shortened V by 1 base and J by 7 bases, and 13 bases separated the two germline ends. Germline assignment: CDR1 SGHTA and CDR2 FQGNSA. This CDR3 is CASSLGRAEGEKLFF. As DNA, the CDR3 is TGTGCCAGCAGCTTAGGAAGGGCTGAGGGTGAAAAACTGTTTTTT.

The V call is TRBV27, the J call TRBJ2-3; D might be TRBD2 (6 bases). This CDR3 contains 14 residues. V lost 5 bases to trimming and J lost 1 base, with 10 bases between them. CDR1 is MNHEY and CDR2 is SMNVEV in the germline V gene (reference sequence). The CDR3 DNA reads as TGTGCCAGCAGTCCATCGGGGGGCACAGATACGCAGTATTTT. Amino acid sequence: CASSPSGGTDTQYF.

This clone was detected a few times. This sequence joins TRBV13 and TRBJ2-7, with D perhaps TRBD2 (6 bases). The CDR3 runs 13 residues. The V gene's germline CDR1 is PRHDT and CDR2 FYEKMQ (reference sequence). The V end was cut by 3 bases, the J end by 2 bases, with 8 bases between. The CDR3 region is CASSFPGAYEQYF. Here the CDR3 DNA reads TGTGCCAGCAGCTTCCCGGGGGCCTACGAGCAGTACTTC.

The chain is built from TRBV19 and TRBJ2-7; no clear D. Germline loops: CDR1 LNHDA, CDR2 SQIVND (reference sequence). Trimming cost V 4 bases and J 0 bases, with 13 bases left between them. The CDR3 sequence is 15 residues long. CDR3 in DNA: TGTGCCAGTAGTACCCTACTTGCCCCCTCCTACGAGCAGTACTTC. Amino acids: CASSTLLAPSYEQYF.

The genes are TRBV15 and TRBJ2-7; D is unclear. This CDR3 is built from 15 residues. The V gene's germline CDR1 is LNHNV and CDR2 YYDKDF (reference sequence). V was pared by 0 bases and J by 2 bases, with 11 bases between. The CDR3 here is CATSRDDAEAYEQYF. As DNA, the CDR3 is TGTGCCACCAGCAGAGATGATGCAGAGGCCTACGAGCAGTACTTC.

CDR3 sequence reads: CASSPQTGRDSPLHF. The CDR3 nucleotides are TGTGCCAGCTCACCACAGACAGGGCGGGATTCACCCCTCCACTTT. The chain carries TRBV18 and TRBJ1-6, with 7 bases fitting TRBD1. CDR1 is KGHSH and CDR2 is LQKENI in the germline V gene. The CDR3 loop spans 15 amino acids. The junction had 5 bases not matched to a gene; V was cut back by 1 base and J by 8 bases.

This chain links TRBV5-4 with TRBJ1-4; 10 bases agree with TRBD1. Per germline, CDR1 SGHNT and CDR2 YYREEE (reference sequence). The length of the CDR3 is 15 residues. Trimming at V came to 4 bases and at J to 4 bases, leaving 4 bases not matched to a gene. The chain's CDR3 is CASSAGDRGNEKLFF. Written as DNA, the CDR3 is TGTGCCAGCAGCGCCGGGGACAGGGGTAATGAAAAACTGTTTTTT.

This chain links TRBV19 with TRBJ2-7; the match to TRBD1 covers 9 bases. The CDR3 totals 18 residues. With V trimmed by 3 bases and J by 2 bases, 14 bases remained unmatched. Germline V gives CDR1 LNHDA, CDR2 SQIVND (reference sequence). The CDR3 region has the DNA TGTGCCAGTAGTATTGGTCCGGACAGGGGTCCGTATACCTACGAGCAGTACTTC. This encodes CASSIGPDRGPYTYEQYF.